The 28 T cell receptor beta chains in this list originate from one sample, sequenced in a study of OX40 agonist ivuxolimab in advanced cancers. This table comes from immunoSEQ multiplex PCR, and its TCRdb copy is limited to in-frame clones, with some not included. The table has about 3,000 clones, around 76% seen once. Sample: CD4+ or CD8+ T cells sorted from blood, taken in a trial of the OX40 agonist ivuxolimab. These receptors came from an adult with an advanced solid tumor such as melanoma, head and neck, liver or kidney cancer.

The chain employs TRBV10-2 and TRBJ2-1; 10 bases match TRBD2. The germline V gene has CDR1 WSHSY and CDR2 SAAADI. The CDR3 totals 14 residues. After removal of 7 bases from V and 9 bases from J, the junction contained 9 bases not matched to a gene. The CDR3 DNA sequence: TGCGCCAGCAACGAGCTAGCGGGAGAGGGTGAGCAGTTCTTC. It translates to CASNELAGEGEQFF.

There are a few counts of this clone. The CDR3 reads CASSQDRAQETQYF. CDR3 coding DNA: TGCGCCAGCAGCCAAGACAGGGCGCAAGAGACCCAGTACTTC. The chain uses TRBV4-1 and TRBJ2-5; D may be TRBD1 (5 bases). Germline CDR1 MGHRA, CDR2 YSYEKL. The CDR3 contains 14 residues. V lost 0 bases to trimming and J lost 2 bases, with 7 bases between them.

The chain employs TRBV7-2 and TRBJ2-7; D may be TRBD1 or TRBD2 (6 bases each). The CDR3 sequence is 13 residues long. The V end lost 3 bases, the J end lost 9 bases, and 15 bases lay between the germline ends. Germline lookup yields CDR1 SGHTA and CDR2 FQGNSA. In DNA, the CDR3 is TGTGCCAGCAGCTTCGTCGGGGGCGGAGTGCAGTACTTC. It codes for CASSFVGGGVQYF.

Remarks on this clone: The junction departs from the called germline gene at one end, perhaps through a read error. The chain uses TRBV27 and TRBJ2-3; D is ambiguous. The CDR3 has 14 amino acids. Germline V gene sequence: CDR1 MNHEY, CDR2 SMNVEV (reference sequence). CDR3 residues: CVSSLMSSADTQYF. As DNA, the CDR3 is TGTGTCAGCAGTTTAATGAGTTCTGCGGATACGCAGTATTTT.

This chain links TRBV7-8 with TRBJ2-1, with D perhaps matching TRBD1 (5 bases). Germline V gene sequence: CDR1 SGHVS, CDR2 FQNEAQ. The length of the CDR3 is 15 residues. Trimming stripped 1 base from V and 0 bases from J, with 7 bases between. In DNA form, the CDR3 reads TGTGCCAGCAGCTTAGAAGGGGTCTCCTACAATGAGCAGTTCTTC. Protein: CASSLEGVSYNEQFF. The whole variable domain, remainder taken from reference TRBV7-8 and TRBJ2-1, is GAGVSQSPRYKVAKRGQDVALRCDPISGHVSLFWYQQALGQGPEFLTYFQNEAQLDKSGLPSDRFFAERPEGSVSTLKIQRTQQEDSAVYLCASSLEGVSYNEQFFGPGTRLTVL.

This clone was picked up one time. The chain combines TRBV27 with TRBJ2-7; 11 positions agree with TRBD2. Germline CDR1 is MNHEY and CDR2 is SMNVEV (reference sequence). This CDR3 has 16 amino acids. V dropped 6 bases and J dropped 4; count of bases not matched to a gene: 11. The CDR3, as DNA: TGTGCCAGCAGGGGGCCCCGGCTAGCGGGAGGATACGAGCAGTACTTC. This encodes CASRGPRLAGGYEQYF.

This clone was counted between two and nine times. The chain carries TRBV28 and TRBJ2-2; D ambiguous. The CDR3 contains 13 residues. Germline CDR1 and CDR2: MDHEN and SYDVKM. Trimming took off 1 base at V and 5 bases at J, with 5 bases between the two ends. CDR3 amino acids: CASSLFNTGELFF. CDR3 DNA: TGTGCCAGCAGTTTATTCAATACCGGGGAGCTGTTTTTT.

The rearrangement joins TRBV7-8 to TRBJ2-7, with D uncertain. V shed 8 bases and J shed 3 bases, with 5 bases lying between them. The CDR3 covers 10 residues. Germline-derived CDR1 and CDR2 are SGHVS and FQNEAQ. CDR3 nucleotides: TGTGCCAGCGGAGACTACGAGCAGTACTTC. This encodes CASGDYEQYF.

This chain uses TRBV15 with TRBJ2-7; 8 bases align to TRBD1. J was trimmed by 6 bases and V by 5 bases; bases with no gene match: 12. The CDR3 covers 15 residues. Germline loops: CDR1 LNHNV, CDR2 YYDKDF (reference sequence). CDR3: CATSLPGQGFREQYF. The CDR3 DNA is TGTGCCACCAGCCTCCCAGGACAGGGATTTCGCGAGCAGTACTTC.

The chain carries TRBV4-3 and TRBJ1-2, with 9 bases that match TRBD1. The junction had 7 bases not matched to a gene; V was cut back by 1 base and J by 7 bases. CDR1 and CDR2 (germline): LGHNA, YSLEER. CDR3 size: 15 residues. This CDR3 reads CASSQAGTGFGGYTF. The CDR3 region has the DNA TGCGCCAGCAGCCAAGCCGGGACAGGGTTCGGTGGCTACACCTTC.

This chain connects TRBV10-3 to TRBJ2-3; 9 nucleotides line up with TRBD2. The CDR3 has 16 residues. Germline values: CDR1 ENHRY, CDR2 SYGVKD. The junction had 11 bases not matched to a gene; V was cut back by 6 bases and J by 4 bases. CDR3: CAISFQAGGGADTQYF. The CDR3 nucleotides are TGTGCCATCAGCTTTCAGGCGGGAGGGGGGGCAGATACGCAGTATTTT.

The rearrangement uses TRBV5-5 and TRBJ2-7, with D uncertain. There are 13 residues in the CDR3. The germline V gene encodes CDR1 SGHKS and CDR2 YYEKEE (reference sequence). V was clipped by 2 bases and J by 3 bases, with 9 bases between them. CDR3 protein: CASSFSEYYEQYF. The CDR3 DNA reads as TGTGCCAGCAGCTTTTCAGAATACTACGAGCAGTACTTC.

This rearrangement joins TRBV6-1 to TRBJ2-7, with 10 bases aligning to TRBD2. CDR1 and CDR2 (germline): MNHNS, SASEGT. The V and J ends lost 5 bases and 5 bases, in that order; junction bases with no gene match: 9. This CDR3 is 15 amino acids long. CDR3 sequence reads: CASSSRTSGPDEQYF. The CDR3 nucleotides read TGTGCCAGCAGTTCCCGGACTAGCGGACCGGACGAGCAGTACTTC.

This chain uses TRBV27 with TRBJ2-5; 7 nucleotides align to TRBD1. With V trimmed by 5 bases and J by 0 bases, 6 bases remained unmatched. Germline V gene sequence: CDR1 MNHEY, CDR2 SMNVEV (reference sequence). The CDR3 is made up of 15 amino acids. CDR3 sequence reads: CASSHFQGDQETQYF. Written as DNA, the CDR3 is TGTGCCAGCAGTCATTTTCAGGGGGACCAAGAGACCCAGTACTTC.

The chain recombines TRBV6-1 with TRBJ2-7; maybe TRBD1 (5 bases). Germline V gene data show CDR1 as MNHNS and CDR2 as SASEGT. V was shortened by 1 base and J by 3 bases, with 7 bases between the two germline ends. This CDR3 comprises 13 residues. The CDR3 region is CASSEGQLYEQYF. The CDR3 coding sequence is TGTGCCAGCAGTGAAGGACAGCTCTACGAGCAGTACTTC.

This chain connects TRBV9 to TRBJ2-5; D remains ambiguous. The CDR3 has 13 amino acids. The germline V and J ends were trimmed by 0 bases and 4 bases, with 7 bases remaining between them. CDR1 and CDR2 (germline): SGDLS, YYNGEE. CDR3 sequence (DNA): TGTGCCAGCAGCGTAGTCAGCTCAGAGACCCAGTACTTC. Translated: CASSVVSSETQYF.

The chain is built from TRBV19 and TRBJ1-2; D call uncertain. V shed 3 bases and J shed 0 bases, with 11 bases lying between them. Germline V gene sequence: CDR1 LNHDA, CDR2 SQIVND (reference sequence). This CDR3 is built from 15 residues. CDR3 bases: TGTGCCAGTAGTATCTCCGGAGGGTCTAACTATGGCTACACCTTC. Translated, it gives CASSISGGSNYGYTF.

V is TRBV4-1 and J is TRBJ2-7; tentatively, D is TRBD2 (6 bases). Germline V gene data show CDR1 as MGHRA and CDR2 as YSYEKL. This CDR3 contains 15 residues. V was clipped by 1 base and J by 0 bases, with 10 bases between them. CDR3 loop: CASSQGASDSYEQYF. In DNA form, the CDR3 reads TGCGCCAGCAGCCAAGGGGCTAGCGACTCCTACGAGCAGTACTTC.

J is TRBJ2-3 and V is TRBV9; no clear D gene. Germline CDR1 reads SGDLS; CDR2 reads YYNGEE. V lost 1 base to trimming and J lost 1 base, with 7 bases between them. CDR3 length: 14 residues. CDR3 sequence: CASSVWSGTDTQYF. CDR3 bases: TGTGCCAGCAGCGTATGGAGCGGCACAGATACGCAGTATTTT.

This clone showed up just a few times. This chain joins TRBV28 and TRBJ2-1; 11 positions agree with TRBD2. The junction had 5 bases not matched to a gene; V was cut back by 4 bases and J by 3 bases. The CDR3 loop spans 16 amino acids. The germline V gene has CDR1 MDHEN and CDR2 SYDVKM. The CDR3, as DNA: TGTGCCAGCAGTTCCGGGACTAGCGGAATCTACAATGAGCAGTTCTTC. Protein product: CASSSGTSGIYNEQFF.

Here the CDR3 DNA reads TGCGCCAGCAGCTTGGACGGGGGCCTCTACGAGCAGTACTTC. This translates into CASSLDGGLYEQYF. The chain joins TRBV5-1 to TRBJ2-7; the D gene could be TRBD1 or TRBD2 (6 bases each). Trimming shortened V by 0 bases and J by 3 bases, and 10 bases separated the two germline ends. CDR1 and CDR2 from the germline V gene are SGHRS and YFSETQ. The CDR3 is 14 amino acids.

V and J are TRBV15 and TRBJ2-6; D call uncertain. CDR1 and CDR2 (germline): LNHNV, YYDKDF (reference sequence). The CDR3 length is 16 residues. V was pared by 0 bases and J by 1 base, with 7 bases between. The CDR3 DNA sequence: TGTGCCACCAGCAGAGAGGTGGAGTCTGGGGCCAACGTCCTGACTTTC. This gives the protein CATSREVESGANVLTF.

The genes are TRBV7-9 and TRBJ1-4, with 11 bases lining up with TRBD1. The CDR3 has 16 residues. Germline V gives CDR1 SEHNR, CDR2 FQNEAQ (reference sequence). V gave up 5 bases and J gave up 1 base; unmatched junction bases: 3. The CDR3 loop is CASSLGTGGTNEKLFF. The CDR3 DNA reads as TGTGCCAGCAGCCTTGGGACAGGGGGAACTAATGAAAAACTGTTTTTT.

The rearrangement uses TRBV11-3 and TRBJ2-3, with unresolved D. The V gene's germline CDR1 is SGHNT and CDR2 YENEEA. The CDR3 is 13 residues long. Trimming pared 4 bases from V and 3 bases from J, leaving 8 bases between. The CDR3 sequence: CASSSLGTDTQYF. Here the CDR3 DNA reads TGTGCCAGCAGCTCCCTCGGGACAGATACGCAGTATTTT. The complete variable domain, with remaining parts taken from reference TRBV11-3 and TRBJ2-3, reads EAGVVQSPRYKIIEKKQPVAFWCNPISGHNTLYWYLQNLGQGPELLIRYENEEAVDDSQLPKDRFSAERLKGVDSTLKIQPAELGDSAVYLCASSSLGTDTQYFGPGTRLTVL.

This chain connects TRBV16 to TRBJ1-4, with D perhaps TRBD1 (6 bases). CDR3 length equals 13 residues. The germline V and J ends were trimmed by 4 bases and 8 bases, with 11 bases remaining between them. Germline V CDR1 and CDR2: KGHSY, FQNENV. CDR3 sequence (DNA): TGTGCCAGCAGCCCACCGGGACACGAAAAACTGTTTTTT. Encoded protein: CASSPPGHEKLFF.

The chain couples TRBV13 to TRBJ2-1, with TRBD1 as a possible D gene (6 bases). Germline V lookup: CDR1 PRHDT, CDR2 FYEKMQ (reference sequence). The CDR3 is 13 residues long. V was cut by 4 bases and J by 6 bases, with 10 bases left in between. CDR3 residues: CASSSPQGNEQFF. CDR3 in DNA: TGTGCCAGCAGCTCCCCACAGGGCAATGAGCAGTTCTTC. Combining the CDR3 with reference TRBV13 and TRBJ2-1 gives the whole variable domain AAGVIQSPRHLIKEKRETATLKCYPIPRHDTVYWYQQGPGQDPQFLISFYEKMQSDKGSIPDRFSAQQFSDYHSELNMSSLELGDSALYFCASSSPQGNEQFFGPGTRLTVL.

This clone was observed once. The rearrangement joins TRBV28 to TRBJ1-5; D is undetermined. The CDR3 is 13 residues long. The ends were cut back, 3 bases at V and 5 bases at J, with 8 bases in the middle. The germline V gene encodes CDR1 MDHEN and CDR2 SYDVKM. The CDR3 region is CASSLAGHQPQHF. The CDR3 DNA reads as TGTGCCAGCAGTTTGGCGGGTCATCAGCCCCAGCATTTT.

The gene calls are TRBV30 and TRBJ1-1, with D possibly matching TRBD1 (6 bases). V lost 0 bases, J lost 6 bases, and 17 bases lay in between. The CDR3 spans 15 residues. Germline CDR1 GTSNPN, CDR2 SVGIG (reference sequence). The CDR3 is CAWSVLPGQPAEAFF. As DNA, the CDR3 is TGTGCCTGGAGTGTACTCCCCGGACAGCCGGCTGAAGCTTTCTTT.